The 24 T cell receptor beta chains given below trace back to one sample, sequenced in a study of blood T cell repertoires in COVID-19 (dated by TCRdb to 2018 to 2020). The method behind the library was the immunoSEQ multiplex PCR assay. TCRdb retrieved this table from immuneACCESS and kept in-frame rearrangements only. Not all clones are present; in checked studies, unresolved V genes account for under half, and no reason is known for the remainder. Across this sample there are roughly 86,000 clones, with approximately 86% seen only once. Jointly, the top ten make up 3% to 4% of the sample. The sequencing input was peripheral blood. The receptor source for this set is a man aged 50 to 59 with acute or convalescent COVID-19.

In this sample, this clone turned up once. The chain links TRBV7-2 to TRBJ1-1, with 8 bases that match TRBD1. Per germline, CDR1 SGHTA and CDR2 FQGNSA. The CDR3 contains 18 residues. Germline trimming cut 2 bases from V and 1 base from J; bases unmatched to any gene: 12. This chain's CDR3 is CASSLRAGGPGGNTEAFF. CDR3 in DNA: TGTGCCAGCAGCTTAAGGGCAGGGGGCCCCGGGGGGAACACTGAAGCTTTCTTT.

CDR3 region: CASSPGLAGAPETQYF. The CDR3 nucleotides read TGTGCCAGCAGCCCCGGACTAGCGGGAGCCCCAGAGACCCAGTACTTC. This chain links TRBV7-2 with TRBJ2-5; 13 bases map to TRBD2. This CDR3 spans 16 amino acids. With 5 bases clipped from V and 4 bases from J, the junction kept 7 bases outside the gene matches. Germline CDR1 SGHTA, CDR2 FQGNSA.

The chain couples TRBV4-3 to TRBJ2-1; TRBD1 agrees at 8 bases. In germline, CDR1 is LGHNA, CDR2 YSLEER. This CDR3 comprises 16 residues. V was clipped by 0 bases and J by 7 bases; unmatched bases: 8. CDR3 loop: CASSQEPLQGANEQFF. The CDR3 DNA reads as TGCGCCAGCAGCCAAGAGCCCCTCCAGGGGGCGAATGAGCAGTTCTTC.

This clone appeared once. This chain uses TRBV28 with TRBJ1-2, with a tentative D call TRBD1 (6 bases). Trimming cost V 5 bases and J 2 bases, with 15 bases left between them. Germline-derived CDR1 and CDR2 are MDHEN and SYDVKM. The CDR3 consists of 15 residues. This CDR3 is CASSPPGQGNYGYTF. CDR3 sequence (DNA): TGTGCCAGCAGTCCCCCGGGGCAGGGGAACTATGGCTACACCTTC.

This chain connects TRBV7-6 to TRBJ2-7; 12 bases are shared with TRBD2. CDR1 is SGHVS and CDR2 is FNYEAQ in the germline V gene. This CDR3 has 15 amino acids. V trimming: 6 bases; J trimming: 4 bases; junction bases outside the gene matches: 7. The CDR3 region has the DNA TGTGCCAGCAGGCCCGGGACTAGCGGGCCATACGAGCAGTACTTC. This codes for CASRPGTSGPYEQYF.

This clone has just one count. J is TRBJ2-1 and V is TRBV14; 11 bases agree with TRBD2. The CDR3 is 17 amino acids. J lost 4 bases, V lost 3 bases, and 8 bases had no gene match. Germline V gene sequence: CDR1 SGHDN, CDR2 FVKESK. The CDR3 sequence is CASSQAHSGGAYNEQFF. The CDR3 DNA is TGTGCCAGCAGCCAGGCCCATAGCGGGGGGGCTTACAATGAGCAGTTCTTC.

About this clone itself: The same CDR3 arises from other DNA sequences in this sample as well. The chain has TRBV3-1 (or the pseudogene TRBV3-2) and TRBJ2-7; 10 nucleotides agree with TRBD2. The germline gives CDR1 LGHDT, CDR2 YNNKEL (reference sequence). The CDR3 is made up of 15 amino acids. V trimming: 4 bases; J trimming: 0 bases; junction bases outside the gene matches: 3. The CDR3 protein is CASSPLAGGSYEQYF. The CDR3 nucleotides are TGTGCCAGCAGCCCATTAGCGGGAGGCTCCTACGAGCAGTACTTC.

This chain uses TRBV19 with TRBJ2-2; tentative D call: TRBD2 (5 bases). The V end was cut by 3 bases, the J end by 1 base, with 12 bases between. The CDR3 consists of 16 residues. Germline V CDR1 and CDR2: LNHDA, SQIVND (reference sequence). For the CDR3, the DNA is TGTGCCAGTAGTATCCCACTAGGCCTGAACACCGGGGAGCTGTTTTTT. Protein product: CASSIPLGLNTGELFF.

This rearrangement joins TRBV18 to TRBJ2-1; D remains ambiguous. In germline, CDR1 is KGHSH, CDR2 LQKENI. Trimming cost V 5 bases and J 7 bases, with 15 bases left between them. The CDR3 extends over 14 amino acids. The CDR3 reads CASSERSPLNEQFF. CDR3 nucleotide sequence: TGTGCCAGCTCAGAACGGAGCCCGCTTAATGAGCAGTTCTTC.

The genes are TRBV7-8 and TRBJ1-2, with 7 bases that match TRBD1. Trimming cost V 5 bases and J 2 bases; bases outside gene matches: 2. This CDR3 is 13 amino acids long. Germline values: CDR1 SGHVS, CDR2 FQNEAQ. The CDR3 region is CASSADRNYGYTF. The CDR3 DNA reads TGTGCCAGCAGCGCGGACAGGAACTATGGCTACACCTTC.

J is TRBJ2-7 and V is TRBV18; 8 nucleotides line up with TRBD1. Germline V gene sequence: CDR1 KGHSH, CDR2 LQKENI. The CDR3 has 15 residues. V shed 4 bases, J shed 3 bases, and the junction held 8 bases outside the gene matches. CDR3 protein: CASSHPAGGHYEQYF. The CDR3 bases are TGTGCCAGCTCACATCCGGCAGGGGGCCACTACGAGCAGTACTTC.

This clone was seen a handful of times. The chain has TRBV4-3 and TRBJ1-6; tentatively, D is TRBD1 (6 bases). The V gene's germline CDR1 is LGHNA and CDR2 YSLEER. The CDR3 covers 19 residues. The V end lost 0 bases, the J end lost 6 bases, and 21 bases lay between the germline ends. CDR3 region: CASSQDPTVLLRGNSPLHF. For the CDR3, the DNA is TGCGCCAGCAGCCAAGATCCGACGGTATTACTCAGGGGTAATTCACCCCTCCACTTT.

The chain joins TRBV5-1 to TRBJ1-5, with D hard to call. Trimming stripped 4 bases from V and 5 bases from J, with 16 bases between. This CDR3 region has 15 residues. Germline lookup yields CDR1 SGHRS and CDR2 YFSETQ. The DNA of the CDR3 is TGCGCCAGCAGCCCGGCCGGGAGGCAATATCAGCCCCAGCATTTT. Translation gives CASSPAGRQYQPQHF.

The chain is built from TRBV6-5 and TRBJ1-4; 7 nucleotides agree with TRBD1. Germline CDR1 MNHEY, CDR2 SVGAGI. The CDR3 is made up of 14 amino acids. The V segment lost 6 bases and the J segment 6 bases; nucleotides outside the gene matches: 7. CDR3 amino acids: CASSRQGKDEKLFF. The CDR3 DNA reads as TGTGCCAGCAGCCGACAGGGAAAGGATGAAAAACTGTTTTTT.

The chain uses TRBV4-1 and TRBJ1-4, with D possibly matching TRBD1 (6 bases). The CDR3 contains 17 residues. Trimming shortened V by 5 bases and J by 0 bases, and 16 bases separated the two germline ends. Looked up from germline, CDR1 is MGHRA and CDR2 is YSYEKL. The CDR3 here is CASSSGVDRSTNEKLFF. The CDR3 region has the DNA TGCGCCAGCAGCTCAGGGGTTGACCGATCAACTAATGAAAAACTGTTTTTT.

This clone was seen a few times. The CDR3 is CATSGQDRGRTGELFF. As DNA, the CDR3 is TGTGCCACCAGCGGCCAAGACAGGGGACGGACCGGGGAGCTGTTTTTT. V and J are TRBV24-1 and TRBJ2-2; 8 bases map to TRBD1. The CDR3 totals 16 residues. CDR1 KGHDR and CDR2 SFDVKD come from the germline V gene. The junction had 11 bases not matched to a gene; V was cut back by 7 bases and J by 5 bases.

The rearrangement uses TRBV7-6 and TRBJ2-3; weak D call: TRBD1 (5 bases). V shed 5 bases and J shed 0 bases, with 9 bases lying between them. The V gene's germline CDR1 is SGHVS and CDR2 FNYEAQ. This CDR3 contains 14 residues. CDR3 coding DNA: TGTGCCAGCAGCCAGACAGAAAGCACAGATACGCAGTATTTT. Translating gives CASSQTESTDTQYF.

The genes are TRBV11-2 and TRBJ1-3; 7 bases agree with TRBD1. The V gene end was trimmed by 3 bases and the J gene end by 8 bases; junction bases not matched to a gene: 1. Looked up from germline, CDR1 is SGHAT and CDR2 is FQNNGV. The CDR3 sequence is 12 residues long. This CDR3 is CASSFDRDTIYF. CDR3 bases: TGTGCCAGCAGCTTCGACAGGGACACCATATATTTT.

This chain uses TRBV5-1 with TRBJ2-7; the match to TRBD2 covers 12 bases. CDR1 is SGHRS, CDR2 YFSETQ, per germline. J was trimmed by 7 bases and V by 3 bases; bases with no gene match: 29. The CDR3 has 22 residues. CDR3 bases: TGCGCCAGCAGCTGGGACCAAAGGGACCCGCCACCTCTAGCGGGGGGGCCCGGGGAGCAGTACTTC. This codes for CASSWDQRDPPPLAGGPGEQYF.

This clone was seen more than once but under ten times. The chain combines TRBV4-2 with TRBJ2-7; D is undetermined. The CDR3 is 14 residues long. The germline gives CDR1 LGHNA, CDR2 YNFKEQ. V was cut by 5 bases and J by 0 bases, with 11 bases left in between. CDR3 sequence reads: CASSNRESSYEQYF. Here the CDR3 DNA reads TGTGCCAGCAGCAACAGAGAAAGCTCCTACGAGCAGTACTTC.

The DNA for the CDR3 is TGTGCCAGCAGTTACTCGAAGGCGGGCGACTATGGCTACACCTTC. This encodes CASSYSKAGDYGYTF. This chain joins TRBV6-5 and TRBJ1-2, with D uncertain. Germline assignment: CDR1 MNHEY and CDR2 SVGAGI. The ends were cut back, 0 bases at V and 3 bases at J, with 11 bases in the middle. This CDR3 has 15 residues.

The chain recombines TRBV18 with TRBJ2-3; maybe TRBD1 (6 bases). The CDR3 runs to 16 residues. Germline loops: CDR1 KGHSH, CDR2 LQKENI. The V end was cut by 7 bases, the J end by 2 bases, with 19 bases between. CDR3 nucleotides: TGTGCCAGCTTCCCCGGCAGGGGCGGATACACAGATACGCAGTATTTT. Translating it yields CASFPGRGGYTDTQYF.

This clone was seen a few times. CDR3 DNA sequence: TGTGCCAGCAGCACCACGGGACAGCCTAATTCACCCCTCCACTTT. Residues: CASSTTGQPNSPLHF. This sequence joins TRBV7-2 and TRBJ1-6; 7 bases fit TRBD1. J was trimmed by 6 bases and V by 5 bases; bases with no gene match: 7. Per the germline V gene, CDR1 is SGHTA and CDR2 is FQGNSA. The CDR3 consists of 15 residues.

The chain joins TRBV27 to TRBJ2-7, with D perhaps TRBD1 (5 bases). V was clipped by 5 bases and J by 6 bases, with 17 bases between them. Germline CDR1 and CDR2: MNHEY and SMNVEV (reference sequence). The CDR3 is 14 residues long. In nucleotides, the CDR3 is TGTGCCAGCAGTCACATTGGGGAAAGGGGCGAGCAGTACTTC. The encoded protein is CASSHIGERGEQYF.